The 11 T cell receptor beta chains below all came from one sample that was sequenced in a study of blood T cell repertoires in COVID-19. Assay: immunoSEQ multiplex PCR; the TCRdb copy retains only in-frame clones and omits some. The table lists approximately 70,000 clones, approximately 89% of them singletons. Sequencing was performed on peripheral blood. These receptors were collected from a man in his fifties or sixties with COVID-19, enrolled during active disease.

This clone was seen only once. The genes are TRBV6-1 and TRBJ2-7; 9 nucleotides line up with TRBD1. Per the germline V gene, CDR1 is MNHNS and CDR2 is SASEGT. This CDR3 contains 15 residues. V gave up 3 bases and J gave up 7 bases; unmatched junction bases: 10. DNA for the CDR3: TGTGCCAGCAGTGACCGGGACAGGGTTAAGCCGGAGCAGTACTTC. This encodes CASSDRDRVKPEQYF.

The rearrangement links TRBV7-2 to TRBJ1-2; D is perhaps TRBD1 (6 bases). Germline V gene lookup returns CDR1 SGHTA and CDR2 FQGNSA. V lost 1 base and J lost 6, with 12 bases in between. This CDR3 contains 14 residues. In DNA form, the CDR3 reads TGTGCCAGCAGCTTAGAGGCAGGGGTTGATGGCTACACCTTC. Protein sequence: CASSLEAGVDGYTF.

The chain has TRBV9 and TRBJ2-1, with 9 bases matching TRBD2. The CDR3 is made up of 15 amino acids. V gave up 3 bases and J gave up 8 bases; unmatched junction bases: 9. The germline CDR1 and CDR2 sequences are SGDLS and YYNGEE. In DNA form, the CDR3 reads TGTGCCAGCAGCGCCCTTAGCGGGAGTAGCGATGAGCAGTTCTTC. Protein sequence: CASSALSGSSDEQFF.

This chain joins TRBV7-8 and TRBJ2-2; no definite D call. Germline V gene lookup returns CDR1 SGHVS and CDR2 FQNEAQ. This CDR3 comprises 14 residues. With 2 bases removed from V and 4 bases from J, the gap between germline ends came to 8 bases. The DNA for the CDR3 is TGTGCCAGCAGCTTAACCAGGTCCACCGGGGAGCTGTTTTTT. Translation: CASSLTRSTGELFF.

This chain uses TRBV28 with TRBJ1-5; D is uncertain. The CDR3 runs 15 residues. Per germline, CDR1 MDHEN and CDR2 SYDVKM. V lost 6 bases and J lost 6, with 18 bases in between. CDR3 DNA sequence: TGTGCCAGCAGCCCAAGAGACGGGGTTCGTCAGCCCCAGCATTTT. It encodes CASSPRDGVRQPQHF.

V is TRBV5-4 and J is TRBJ2-1, with 8 bases fitting TRBD2. After removal of 2 bases from V and 8 bases from J, the junction contained 9 bases not matched to a gene. This CDR3 region has 15 residues. The germline gives CDR1 SGHNT, CDR2 YYREEE (reference sequence). The CDR3 nucleotides are TGTGCCAGCAGCTTAATTGGACTAGCTACCGATGAGCAGTTCTTC. Translation: CASSLIGLATDEQFF.

This clone was counted a few times. The chain recombines TRBV29-1 with TRBJ2-1; 8 nucleotides line up with TRBD2. The CDR3 loop spans 13 amino acids. Germline CDR1 SQVTM, CDR2 ANQGSEA. V trimming: 5 bases; J trimming: 4 bases; junction bases outside the gene matches: 4. This CDR3 is CSVKRGLYNEQFF. In nucleotides, the CDR3 is TGCAGCGTTAAGCGGGGGCTTTACAATGAGCAGTTCTTC.

CDR3 coding DNA: TGCGCCAGCAGCTTGGGGCAGGGGTTTTCACCCCTCCACTTT. The encoded protein is CASSLGQGFSPLHF. V is TRBV5-1 and J is TRBJ1-6, with D perhaps matching TRBD1 (6 bases). Deletions cut 0 bases from V and 9 bases from J, with 10 bases between. CDR1 and CDR2 (germline): SGHRS, YFSETQ. The CDR3 extends over 14 amino acids.

The chain has TRBV10-3 and TRBJ2-7, with D tentatively TRBD2 (6 bases). From germline, CDR1 is ENHRY and CDR2 SYGVKD. This CDR3 comprises 12 residues. Trimming pared 6 bases from V and 4 bases from J, leaving 10 bases between. CDR3 loop: CAIRGSGYEQYV. CDR3 DNA sequence: TGTGCCATCAGGGGAAGCGGGTACGAGCAGTACGTC.

The V and J genes are TRBV7-2 and TRBJ2-1, with TRBD2 matching 9 bases. CDR1 is SGHTA, CDR2 FQGNSA, per germline. The CDR3 extends over 16 amino acids. V gave up 5 bases and J gave up 8 bases; unmatched junction bases: 13. The CDR3 is CASSPGRLAVMDEQFF. The DNA for the CDR3 is TGTGCCAGCAGCCCCGGGAGACTAGCGGTTATGGATGAGCAGTTCTTC.

The rearrangement links TRBV11-3 to TRBJ2-4; TRBD1 aligns across 7 bases. Germline lookup yields CDR1 SGHNT and CDR2 YENEEA. The length of the CDR3 is 13 residues. The J segment lost 8 bases and the V segment lost 1 base, leaving 2 bases of the junction unmatched. CDR3 region: CASSLGQGDIQYF. The CDR3 bases are TGTGCCAGCAGCTTAGGGCAGGGGGACATTCAGTACTTC.